This passage covers 20 T cell receptor beta chains from one sample sequenced in a study of cytomegalovirus exposure and HLA in healthy donors (dated by TCRdb to about 2017). The method was the immunoSEQ multiplex PCR assay. The source is immuneACCESS, and TCRdb retained only in-frame sequences with V and J called. Part of the clones is not carried over; for the studies checked, unresolved V genes explain less than half of this, and the remainder is unexplained. This sample gives about 120,000 clones in total; about 91% of them show up just once. About 1.8% of the sample rests with the top ten. Sequenced material: PBMCs. The origin of the receptors is a man between 18 and 29 years old in good health and CMV-seronegative.

The CDR3 loop is CASQGRGASYEQYF. The CDR3 region has the DNA TGTGCCAGCCAAGGACGGGGGGCCTCCTACGAGCAGTACTTC. The chain employs TRBV25-1 and TRBJ2-7; D may be TRBD2 (7 bases). The germline V and J ends were trimmed by 8 bases and 0 bases, with 14 bases remaining between them. The CDR3 loop spans 14 amino acids. CDR1 and CDR2 (germline): MGHDK, SYGVNS.

This clone appeared once. CDR3 bases: TGTGCCTCACCGCATCGAGGTTACAATGAGCAGTTCTTC. Residues: CASPHRGYNEQFF. The chain combines TRBV28 with TRBJ2-1; no reliable D call. Deletions cut 11 bases from V and 4 bases from J, with 15 bases between. CDR3 size: 13 residues. Germline V lookup: CDR1 MDHEN, CDR2 SYDVKM.

V and J are TRBV9 and TRBJ2-3, with 9 bases fitting TRBD1. This CDR3 has 14 residues. After removal of 2 bases from V and 5 bases from J, the junction contained 3 bases not matched to a gene. Germline V gives CDR1 SGDLS, CDR2 YYNGEE. Written as DNA, the CDR3 is TGTGCCAGCAGCGTGACAGGGGGTATAGATACGCAGTATTTT. Its protein is CASSVTGGIDTQYF.

The chain recombines TRBV19 with TRBJ2-7; TRBD2 matches 10 bases. Unmatched junction bases numbered 8, after V lost 6 bases and J lost 0 bases. The CDR3 spans 16 residues. Germline V gene data show CDR1 as LNHDA and CDR2 as SQIVND (reference sequence). The CDR3 nucleotides are TGTGCCAGTAGCCCCAACTTAGCGGGAGGCTCCTACGAGCAGTACTTC. This sequence encodes CASSPNLAGGSYEQYF.

The chain uses TRBV19 and TRBJ2-2; 7 bases map to TRBD1. Germline lookup yields CDR1 LNHDA and CDR2 SQIVND (reference sequence). V lost 5 bases to trimming and J lost 1 base; unmatched junction nucleotides: 4. The CDR3 runs 15 residues. The CDR3 reads CASSSRDRNTGELFF. The CDR3 DNA sequence: TGTGCCAGTAGTTCCCGGGACAGGAACACCGGGGAGCTGTTTTTT.

The chain carries TRBV5-6 and TRBJ2-3; D is perhaps TRBD2 (5 bases). The CDR3 runs 13 residues. Looked up from germline, CDR1 is SGHDT and CDR2 is YYEEEE. V lost 4 bases and J lost 4, with 10 bases in between. The CDR3 DNA sequence: TGTGCCAGCAGCATGTGGGAGTCAGATACGCAGTATTTT. This gives the protein CASSMWESDTQYF.

In this sample, this clone turned up once. The rearrangement joins TRBV5-1 to TRBJ1-1, with 7 bases lining up with TRBD1. Germline lookup yields CDR1 SGHRS and CDR2 YFSETQ. V trimming: 0 bases; J trimming: 7 bases; junction bases outside the gene matches: 9. The CDR3 loop spans 15 amino acids. CDR3 DNA: TGCGCCAGCAGCTTGGATCCAGGGGGTTACAGTGAAGCTTTCTTT. Translated: CASSLDPGGYSEAFF.

This clone was picked up one time. The chain joins TRBV7-8 to TRBJ2-1, with 11 bases matching TRBD2. With 2 bases clipped from V and 4 bases from J, the junction kept 4 bases outside the gene matches. In germline, CDR1 is SGHVS, CDR2 FQNEAQ. This CDR3 has 16 residues. DNA for the CDR3: TGTGCCAGCAGCTTATCGGGACTAGCGGTATACAATGAGCAGTTCTTC. Translation: CASSLSGLAVYNEQFF.

This chain links TRBV29-1 with TRBJ2-5, with D possibly being TRBD1 (5 bases). CDR3 length: 17 residues. Germline CDR1 reads SQVTM; CDR2 reads ANQGSEA. V was trimmed by 4 bases and J by 4 bases, leaving 25 bases between them. The CDR3 DNA is TGCAGCGTTGGTGCCGTAGGGGCCAGGAGTTCAAGAGAGACCCAGTACTTC. Translation: CSVGAVGARSSRETQYF.

V usage is TRBV28 and J usage is TRBJ1-1, with unresolved D. V was shortened by 7 bases and J by 1 base, with 7 bases between the two germline ends. Germline V gene data show CDR1 as MDHEN and CDR2 as SYDVKM. The CDR3 extends over 12 amino acids. CDR3 coding DNA: TGTGCCAGCACCACGGGGAACACTGAAGCTTTCTTT. It translates to CASTTGNTEAFF.

This rearrangement joins TRBV9 to TRBJ2-2; 11 positions agree with TRBD2. In germline, CDR1 is SGDLS, CDR2 YYNGEE. Trimming removed 2 bases from V and 4 bases from J; junction bases left unmatched: 7. CDR3 size: 17 residues. The CDR3 nucleotides are TGTGCCAGCAGCGTTCGGCTAGCGGGGGGTATCACCGGGGAGCTGTTTTTT. It codes for CASSVRLAGGITGELFF.

This rearrangement joins TRBV5-6 to TRBJ2-7, with unresolved D. CDR1 and CDR2 from the germline V gene are SGHDT and YYEEEE. Trimming removed 2 bases from V and 2 bases from J, with 17 bases in between. This CDR3 comprises 16 residues. CDR3 DNA: TGTGCCAGCAGCTTATATGACTCAACGTACACCTACGAGCAGTACTTC. Amino acid sequence: CASSLYDSTYTYEQYF.

The rearrangement links TRBV19 to TRBJ2-1; perhaps TRBD2 as D (7 bases). V was trimmed by 3 bases and J by 7 bases, leaving 19 bases between them. Germline values: CDR1 LNHDA, CDR2 SQIVND (reference sequence). This CDR3 has 16 amino acids. CDR3 sequence reads: CASSIPGGRRGNEQFF. For the CDR3, the DNA is TGTGCCAGTAGTATCCCCGGGGGGCGCAGAGGTAATGAGCAGTTCTTC.

The rearrangement joins TRBV5-1 to TRBJ2-7, with D hard to call. Trimming took off 0 bases at V and 0 bases at J, with 7 bases between the two ends. Germline V lookup: CDR1 SGHRS, CDR2 YFSETQ. The CDR3 totals 14 residues. CDR3 nucleotide sequence: TGCGCCAGCAGCTTGGACGCTAGCTCCTACGAGCAGTACTTC. It yields the protein CASSLDASSYEQYF.

The V and J genes are TRBV18 and TRBJ2-7; a weak D match, TRBD1 (6 bases). V gave up 4 bases and J gave up 2 bases, with 24 bases separating them. From germline, CDR1 is KGHSH and CDR2 LQKENI. The CDR3 runs 18 residues. DNA for the CDR3: TGTGCCAGCTCACTGGGACCACCGCGACAGGATACTACCTACGAGCAGTACTTC. This translates into CASSLGPPRQDTTYEQYF.

The chain is built from TRBV19 and TRBJ2-5, with a tentative D call TRBD1 (5 bases). The CDR3 is made up of 15 amino acids. The germline V and J ends were trimmed by 4 bases and 1 base, with 13 bases remaining between them. CDR1 is LNHDA, CDR2 SQIVND, per germline (reference sequence). The DNA for the CDR3 is TGTGCCAGTAGTAGAATCAGGGCCTCCCAAGAGACCCAGTACTTC. This codes for CASSRIRASQETQYF.

A single count supports this clone. The V and J genes are TRBV28 and TRBJ2-3, with D possibly being TRBD1 (7 bases). V lost 10 bases, J lost 4 bases, and 15 bases lay in between. Per germline, CDR1 MDHEN and CDR2 SYDVKM. This CDR3 region has 13 residues. CDR3 sequence reads: CAIQPGGPDTQYF. Here the CDR3 DNA reads TGTGCCATCCAACCAGGGGGGCCAGATACGCAGTATTTT.

This chain links TRBV6-6 with TRBJ2-1; 11 nucleotides match TRBD2. V was pared by 6 bases and J by 7 bases, with 8 bases of the junction left unmatched. This CDR3 spans 15 amino acids. The germline V gene has CDR1 MNHNY and CDR2 SVGAGI (reference sequence). The CDR3 DNA follows: TGTGCCAGCAGCAATAGCGGGGGGGCAGGGAATGAGCAGTTCTTC. Encoded protein: CASSNSGGAGNEQFF.

The V and J genes are TRBV28 and TRBJ1-1, with D perhaps matching TRBD1 (5 bases). Germline V gene data show CDR1 as MDHEN and CDR2 as SYDVKM. This CDR3 has 16 amino acids. The V end was cut by 3 bases, the J end by 5 bases, with 19 bases between. CDR3 residues: CASSLWAAGRGTEAFF. In DNA form, the CDR3 reads TGTGCCAGCAGTTTGTGGGCCGCAGGGAGGGGAACTGAAGCTTTCTTT. Combining the CDR3 with reference TRBV28 and TRBJ1-1 gives the whole variable domain DVKVTQSSRYLVKRTGEKVFLECVQDMDHENMFWYRQDPGLGLRLIYFSYDVKMKEKGDIPEGYSVSREKKERFSLILESASTNQTSMYLCASSLWAAGRGTEAFFGQGTRLTVV.

V usage is TRBV27 and J usage is TRBJ2-7, with 11 bases lining up with TRBD2. This CDR3 has 16 amino acids. Trimming took 6 bases from V and 2 from J; bases not matched to a gene: 9. CDR1 is MNHEY, CDR2 SMNVEV, per germline (reference sequence). The CDR3 region is CASRTTGTSGTYEQYF. In nucleotides, the CDR3 is TGTGCCAGCAGAACCACCGGGACTAGCGGAACCTACGAGCAGTACTTC.